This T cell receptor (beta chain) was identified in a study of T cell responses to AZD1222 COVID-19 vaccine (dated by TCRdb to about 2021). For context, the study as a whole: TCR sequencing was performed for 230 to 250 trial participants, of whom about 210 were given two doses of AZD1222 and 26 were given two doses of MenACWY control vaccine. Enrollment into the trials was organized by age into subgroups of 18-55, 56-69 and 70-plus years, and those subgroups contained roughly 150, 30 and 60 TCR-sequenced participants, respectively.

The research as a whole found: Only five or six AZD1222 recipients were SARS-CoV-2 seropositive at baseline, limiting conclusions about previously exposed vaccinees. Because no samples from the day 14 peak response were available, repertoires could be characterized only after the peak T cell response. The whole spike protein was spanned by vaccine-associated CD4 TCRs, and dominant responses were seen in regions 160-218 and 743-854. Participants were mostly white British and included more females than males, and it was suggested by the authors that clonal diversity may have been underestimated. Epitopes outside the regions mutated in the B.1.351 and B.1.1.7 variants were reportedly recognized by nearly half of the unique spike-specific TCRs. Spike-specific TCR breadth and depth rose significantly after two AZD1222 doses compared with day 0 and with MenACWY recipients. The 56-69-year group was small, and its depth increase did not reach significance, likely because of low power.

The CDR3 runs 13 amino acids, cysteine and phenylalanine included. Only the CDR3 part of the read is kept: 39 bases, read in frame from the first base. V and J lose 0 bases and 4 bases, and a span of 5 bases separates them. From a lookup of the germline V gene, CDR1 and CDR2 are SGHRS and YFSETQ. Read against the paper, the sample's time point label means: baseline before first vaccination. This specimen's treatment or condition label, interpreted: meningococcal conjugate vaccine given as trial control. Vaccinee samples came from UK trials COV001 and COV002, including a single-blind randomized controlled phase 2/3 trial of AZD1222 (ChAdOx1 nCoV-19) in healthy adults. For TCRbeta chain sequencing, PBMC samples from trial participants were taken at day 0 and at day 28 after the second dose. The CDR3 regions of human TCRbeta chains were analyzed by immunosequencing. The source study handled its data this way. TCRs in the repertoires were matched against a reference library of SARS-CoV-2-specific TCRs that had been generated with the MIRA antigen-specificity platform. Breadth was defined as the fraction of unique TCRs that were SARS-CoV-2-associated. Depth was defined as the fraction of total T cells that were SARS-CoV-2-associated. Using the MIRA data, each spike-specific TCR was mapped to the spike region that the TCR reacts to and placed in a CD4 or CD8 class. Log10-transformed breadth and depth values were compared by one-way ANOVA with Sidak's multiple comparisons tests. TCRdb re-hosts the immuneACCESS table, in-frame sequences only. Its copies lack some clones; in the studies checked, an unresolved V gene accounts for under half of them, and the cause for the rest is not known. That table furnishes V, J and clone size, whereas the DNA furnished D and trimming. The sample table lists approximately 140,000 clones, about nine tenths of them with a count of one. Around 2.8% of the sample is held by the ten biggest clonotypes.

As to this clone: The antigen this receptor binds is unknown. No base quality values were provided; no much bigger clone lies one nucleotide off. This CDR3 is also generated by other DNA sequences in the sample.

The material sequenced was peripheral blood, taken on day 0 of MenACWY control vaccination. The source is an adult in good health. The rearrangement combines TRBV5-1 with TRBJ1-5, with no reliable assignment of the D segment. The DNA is TGCGCCAGCAGCTTGGATGGGAATCAGCCCCAGCATTTT. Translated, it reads CASSLDGNQPQHF.